These T cell receptor beta chains were read from a single sample in a study of CD8 T cells in ankylosing spondylitis. TCRdb used MiXCR to reprocess the 5' RACE reads, holding one entry per CDR3 protein. The sample carries about 39,000 distinct CDR3 sequences, about 9.4% recorded once. The sample was blood, either unsorted or a sorted T cell fraction (not recorded which). The receptors originated from a male donor with ankylosing spondylitis or in good health (not recorded which). CDR3s include the opening cysteine and the closing phenylalanine or tryptophan. D genes are given only for firm matches. A clone size is listed for some rows: how often the clone was seen (once, few, many), or a class if it is expanded.

clone size: many; V gene: TRBV24-1; D gene: -; J gene: TRBJ2-3; CDR3 DNA: TGTGCCACCAGTGATGTGGATACGCAGTATTTT; CDR3 protein: CATSDVDTQYF
clone size: few; V gene: TRBV6-2/TRBV6-3; D gene: -; J gene: TRBJ2-5; CDR3 DNA: TGTGCCAGCAATAAGCCAATTGCGGGCGCTCAAGAGACCCAGTACTTC; CDR3 protein: CASNKPIAGAQETQYF
clone size: many; V gene: TRBV10-3; D gene: TRBD1; J gene: TRBJ1-1; CDR3 DNA: TGTGCCACCAGGGGGACAGAGAACACTGAAGCTTTCTTT; CDR3 protein: CATRGTENTEAFF
clone size: many; V gene: TRBV20-1; D gene: TRBD2; J gene: TRBJ2-7; CDR3 DNA: TGCAGTGCTAGAGATCTCGGGAGGGACAAATCCTACGAGCAGTACTTC; CDR3 protein: CSARDLGRDKSYEQYF
clone size: few; V gene: TRBV20-1; D gene: -; J gene: TRBJ2-6; CDR3 DNA: TGCAGTGCTACCAGGGTCTCAGGGGCCAACGTCCTGACTTTC; CDR3 protein: CSATRVSGANVLTF
clone size: many; V gene: TRBV5-5; D gene: -; J gene: TRBJ2-3; CDR3 DNA: TGTGCCAGCAGCTTGGCCAGTACTAGCACAGATACGCAGTATTTT; CDR3 protein: CASSLASTSTDTQYF
clone size: -; V gene: TRBV5-4; D gene: -; J gene: TRBJ2-5; CDR3 DNA: TGTGCCAGCAGCTTTGAGAGGGAGACCCAGTACTTC; CDR3 protein: CASSFERETQYF
clone size: many; V gene: TRBV7-9; D gene: -; J gene: TRBJ1-2; CDR3 DNA: TGTGCCAGCAGCTTACCGGGGCACTATGGCTACACCTTC; CDR3 protein: CASSLPGHYGYTF
clone size: -; V gene: TRBV29-1; D gene: -; J gene: TRBJ2-7; CDR3 DNA: TGCAGCGTTGAAGCTGGAGCGATGAGGGAGCAGTACTTC; CDR3 protein: CSVEAGAMREQYF
clone size: -; V gene: TRBV7-2; D gene: TRBD2; J gene: TRBJ2-7; CDR3 DNA: TGTGCCAGCAGCGCCGCTAGCGGGAGTACCTACGAGCAGTACTTC; CDR3 protein: CASSAASGSTYEQYF
clone size: many; V gene: TRBV24-1; D gene: -; J gene: TRBJ2-7; CDR3 DNA: TGTGCCACCAGTGATTCCGCCGGGACAAGGCGAATAGGGCAGTACTTC; CDR3 protein: CATSDSAGTRRIGQYF
clone size: many; V gene: TRBV2; D gene: TRBD2; J gene: TRBJ2-5; CDR3 DNA: TGTGCCAGCAGGGGGACTAGCAGACAAGAGACCCAGTACTTC; CDR3 protein: CASRGTSRQETQYF
clone size: -; V gene: TRBV2; D gene: TRBD2; J gene: TRBJ2-1; CDR3 DNA: TGTGCCAGCAGTCAGCGGGAGATTTCCTACAATGAGCAGTTCTTC; CDR3 protein: CASSQREISYNEQFF
clone size: many; V gene: TRBV9; D gene: -; J gene: TRBJ2-3; CDR3 DNA: TGTGCCAGCAGCGTAGTGTCTGGGGTGCCAGATACGCAGTATTTT; CDR3 protein: CASSVVSGVPDTQYF
clone size: many; V gene: TRBV6-2/TRBV6-3; D gene: TRBD2; J gene: TRBJ2-5; CDR3 DNA: TGTGCCAGCAGTTACCTGTGGGAGGGCCAGGAGACCCAGTACTTC; CDR3 protein: CASSYLWEGQETQYF
clone size: many; V gene: TRBV5-4; D gene: -; J gene: TRBJ2-7; CDR3 DNA: TGTGCCAGCAGCAATGACAGAATACAGTACTTC; CDR3 protein: CASSNDRIQYF
clone size: -; V gene: TRBV25-1; D gene: -; J gene: TRBJ2-5; CDR3 DNA: TGTGCCAGCAGTGGAAGGGAGACCCAGTACTTC; CDR3 protein: CASSGRETQYF
clone size: many; V gene: TRBV12-3/TRBV12-4; D gene: -; J gene: TRBJ2-7; CDR3 DNA: TGTGCCAGCAGTTTAGACGGGGGCCTCTACGAGCAGTACTTC; CDR3 protein: CASSLDGGLYEQYF
clone size: many; V gene: TRBV5-1; D gene: TRBD1; J gene: TRBJ1-2; CDR3 DNA: TGCGCCAGCAGCTCGAGGGACAGGACAGCCAAACACTATGGCTACACCTTC; CDR3 protein: CASSSRDRTAKHYGYTF
clone size: many; V gene: TRBV25-1; D gene: -; J gene: TRBJ1-4; CDR3 DNA: TGTGCCAGCAGTGACCTAGAGTCGGGGGGTGAAAAACTGTTTTTT; CDR3 protein: CASSDLESGGEKLFF
clone size: many; V gene: TRBV12-5; D gene: -; J gene: TRBJ1-1; CDR3 DNA: TGTGCTAGTGGGCCCCAGGGGAACACTGAAGCTTTCTTT; CDR3 protein: CASGPQGNTEAFF
clone size: many; V gene: TRBV6-5; D gene: -; J gene: TRBJ2-3; CDR3 DNA: TGTGCCAGCAGTCATACCGGCCCCCAGGCAGATACGCAGTATTTT; CDR3 protein: CASSHTGPQADTQYF
clone size: -; V gene: TRBV4-3; D gene: -; J gene: TRBJ2-3; CDR3 DNA: TGCGCCAGCAGCCAAGAAACGGGGCCAGATACGCAGTATTTT; CDR3 protein: CASSQETGPDTQYF
clone size: many; V gene: TRBV18; D gene: -; J gene: TRBJ2-7; CDR3 DNA: TGTGCCAGCTCACCTGGAGGGGGCGAGCAGTACTTC; CDR3 protein: CASSPGGGEQYF
clone size: many; V gene: TRBV7-9; D gene: -; J gene: TRBJ2-3; CDR3 DNA: TGTGCCAGCAGCTTGTATGATGAGGCGCAGTATTTT; CDR3 protein: CASSLYDEAQYF
clone size: -; V gene: TRBV6-1; D gene: TRBD1; J gene: TRBJ1-2; CDR3 DNA: TGTGCCAGCCAGAGGACAGGGGACGCCTATGGCTACACCTTC; CDR3 protein: CASQRTGDAYGYTF
clone size: many; V gene: TRBV5-6; D gene: TRBD2; J gene: TRBJ2-5; CDR3 DNA: TGTGCCAGCAGCTCCCTAGCGGGAGTAGAGACCCAGTACTTC; CDR3 protein: CASSSLAGVETQYF
clone size: many; V gene: TRBV4-2; D gene: TRBD2; J gene: TRBJ2-7; CDR3 DNA: TGTGCCAGCAGCCAAGATCCAGCGGGAGAGTTCGAGCAGTACTTC; CDR3 protein: CASSQDPAGEFEQYF
clone size: -; V gene: TRBV7-9; D gene: TRBD2; J gene: TRBJ2-7; CDR3 DNA: TGTGCCAGCAGCTCCCTCCTAGCGGACCTCTACGAGCAGTACTTC; CDR3 protein: CASSSLLADLYEQYF
clone size: many; V gene: TRBV6-2/TRBV6-3; D gene: -; J gene: TRBJ2-7; CDR3 DNA: TGTGCCAGCAGTTACTCGATTAACCCGGAGCTAGGCGAGCAGTACTTC; CDR3 protein: CASSYSINPELGEQYF
clone size: many; V gene: TRBV20-1; D gene: -; J gene: TRBJ2-1; CDR3 DNA: TGCAGTGCTAGAGGTCTTCTCTCCTACAATGAGCAGTTCTTC; CDR3 protein: CSARGLLSYNEQFF
clone size: few; V gene: TRBV4-1; D gene: -; J gene: TRBJ1-1; CDR3 DNA: TGCGCCAGCAGCCAAGAGAGGGTCCTGAACACTGAAGCTTTCTTT; CDR3 protein: CASSQERVLNTEAFF
clone size: many; V gene: TRBV6-5; D gene: -; J gene: TRBJ2-5; CDR3 DNA: TGTGCCAGCAGTTACTCTGAGACCCAGTACTTC; CDR3 protein: CASSYSETQYF
clone size: many; V gene: TRBV12-3/TRBV12-4; D gene: -; J gene: TRBJ2-6; CDR3 DNA: TGTGCCAGCAGTTTAAGGACGGGTTCGTATGGGGCCAACGTCCTGACTTTC; CDR3 protein: CASSLRTGSYGANVLTF
clone size: many; V gene: TRBV10-3; D gene: -; J gene: TRBJ1-1; CDR3 DNA: TGTGCCTCCTCTTCTTATGAGAACACTGAAGCTTTCTTT; CDR3 protein: CASSSYENTEAFF
clone size: many; V gene: TRBV4-1; D gene: -; J gene: TRBJ2-7; CDR3 DNA: TGCGCCAGCAGCCAAGGGCCCGGCTCCTACGAGCAGTACTTC; CDR3 protein: CASSQGPGSYEQYF
clone size: many; V gene: TRBV7-3; D gene: -; J gene: TRBJ2-5; CDR3 DNA: TGTGCCAGCAGCTTAGTGGGGAAAGAGACCCAGTACTTC; CDR3 protein: CASSLVGKETQYF
clone size: many; V gene: TRBV2; D gene: -; J gene: TRBJ2-3; CDR3 DNA: TGTGCCAGCAGTGCTAATGGGCCCACAGATACGCAGTATTTT; CDR3 protein: CASSANGPTDTQYF
clone size: many; V gene: TRBV4-1; D gene: TRBD1; J gene: TRBJ1-2; CDR3 DNA: TGCGCCAGCAGCCTTTTCGGGACAGGGAGGTATGGCTACACCTTC; CDR3 protein: CASSLFGTGRYGYTF
clone size: many; V gene: TRBV12-3/TRBV12-4; D gene: -; J gene: TRBJ2-2; CDR3 DNA: TGTGCCAGCAGTTTGCTTAACACCGGGGAGCTGTTTTTT; CDR3 protein: CASSLLNTGELFF
clone size: few; V gene: TRBV15; D gene: -; J gene: TRBJ2-1; CDR3 DNA: TGTGCCACCAGCACCCGAGCTTGGGAGGCCGATGAGCAGTTCTTC; CDR3 protein: CATSTRAWEADEQFF
clone size: -; V gene: TRBV2; D gene: -; J gene: TRBJ2-6; CDR3 DNA: TGTGCCAGCAGTGTAATCTCTGGGGCCAACGTCCTGACTTTC; CDR3 protein: CASSVISGANVLTF
clone size: -; V gene: TRBV6-5; D gene: -; J gene: TRBJ2-5; CDR3 DNA: TGTGCCAGCAGTTACAGCAGGAATAAAGGGGAGACCCAGTACTTC; CDR3 protein: CASSYSRNKGETQYF
clone size: -; V gene: TRBV9; D gene: -; J gene: TRBJ2-7; CDR3 DNA: TGTGCCAGCAGCGTAGGAGATCCAGGGGTTTACGAGCAGTACTTC; CDR3 protein: CASSVGDPGVYEQYF
clone size: many; V gene: TRBV5-1; D gene: -; J gene: TRBJ1-1; CDR3 DNA: TGCGCCAGCAGTCACCGGGACAACACTGAAGCTTTCTTT; CDR3 protein: CASSHRDNTEAFF
clone size: many; V gene: TRBV6-5; D gene: -; J gene: TRBJ2-7; CDR3 DNA: TGTGCCAGCAGTTATCCCGGGCGCTACGAGCAGTACTTC; CDR3 protein: CASSYPGRYEQYF
clone size: -; V gene: TRBV5-1; D gene: TRBD1; J gene: TRBJ2-7; CDR3 DNA: TGCGCCAGCAGCTTGGTGTCCGGACAGGGCTACGAGCAGTACTTC; CDR3 protein: CASSLVSGQGYEQYF
clone size: few; V gene: TRBV19; D gene: -; J gene: TRBJ2-3; CDR3 DNA: TGTGCCAGTAGTATGGGGGGTCGCACAGATACGCAGTATTTT; CDR3 protein: CASSMGGRTDTQYF
clone size: medium-sized; V gene: TRBV28; D gene: TRBD2; J gene: TRBJ2-3; CDR3 DNA: TGTGCCAGCAGTCCGGGACTAGCGGGAGTGAGATGGGAAGATACGCAGTATTTT; CDR3 protein: CASSPGLAGVRWEDTQYF
clone size: many; V gene: TRBV20-1; D gene: -; J gene: TRBJ1-2; CDR3 DNA: TGCAGTGCTAGAGTGGGGCAGGGCGACGGTATTGGTGGCTACACCTTC; CDR3 protein: CSARVGQGDGIGGYTF
clone size: many; V gene: TRBV29-1; D gene: -; J gene: TRBJ2-5; CDR3 DNA: TGCAGCGTTGAAGAAAGGGGTCGGGAGACCCAGTACTTC; CDR3 protein: CSVEERGRETQYF
clone size: few; V gene: TRBV12-1; D gene: -; J gene: TRBJ2-5; CDR3 DNA: TGTGCCAGCGGCCCTGGCCTGGGACTAAAACAAGAGACCCAGTACTTC; CDR3 protein: CASGPGLGLKQETQYF
clone size: many; V gene: TRBV5-1; D gene: -; J gene: TRBJ2-5; CDR3 DNA: TGCGCCAGCAGCTTGGACAGTCAAGAGACCCAGTACTTC; CDR3 protein: CASSLDSQETQYF
clone size: many; V gene: TRBV11-2; D gene: -; J gene: TRBJ1-2; CDR3 DNA: TGTGCCAGCAGCGCCGGGATGTACTATGGCTACACCTTC; CDR3 protein: CASSAGMYYGYTF